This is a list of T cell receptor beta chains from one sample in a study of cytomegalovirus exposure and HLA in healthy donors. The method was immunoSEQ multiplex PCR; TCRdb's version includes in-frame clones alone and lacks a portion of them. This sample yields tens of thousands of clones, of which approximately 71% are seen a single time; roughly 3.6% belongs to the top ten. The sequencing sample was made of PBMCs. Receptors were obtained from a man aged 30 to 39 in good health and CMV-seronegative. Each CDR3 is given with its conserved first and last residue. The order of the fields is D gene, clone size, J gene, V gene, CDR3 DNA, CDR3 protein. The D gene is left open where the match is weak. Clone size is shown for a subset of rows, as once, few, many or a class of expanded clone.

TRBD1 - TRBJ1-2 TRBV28 TGTGCCAGCAGCCATGGGGCTACCGGGACAGGGGGGTTGGACTATGGCTACACCTTC CASSHGATGTGGLDYGYTF
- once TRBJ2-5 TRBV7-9 TGTGCCAGCAGCGTCTATGTCTCGGAGACCCAGTACTTC CASSVYVSETQYF
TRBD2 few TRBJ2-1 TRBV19 TGTGCCAGTACTCTTACAGGGGCTAGCGGGACACCCATCCCAGGCAATGAGCAGTTCTTC CASTLTGASGTPIPGNEQFF
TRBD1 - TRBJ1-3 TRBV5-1 TGCGCCAGCAGCCGGGACAGAATAGGACCGGGAAACACCATATATTTT CASSRDRIGPGNTIYF
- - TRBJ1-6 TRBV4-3 TGCGCCAGCAGCCAAGATGGGCAGGGGTTTTCACCCCTCCACTTT CASSQDGQGFSPLHF
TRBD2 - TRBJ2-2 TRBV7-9 TGTGCCAGCAGCCCTACGGGACTAGCGGGAGGGCCGTCCGGGGAGCTGTTTTTT CASSPTGLAGGPSGELFF
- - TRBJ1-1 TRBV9 TGTGCCAGCAGCGAAACAGGGAACACTGAAGCTTTCTTT CASSETGNTEAFF
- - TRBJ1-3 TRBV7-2 TGTGCCAGCAGCTTAGTGGGCGGGGAAGGATCAGGAAACACCATATATTTT CASSLVGGEGSGNTIYF
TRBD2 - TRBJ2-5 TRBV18 TGTGCCAGCTCACCACCTTCGGGGGGGCCAGAGACCCAGTACTTC CASSPPSGGPETQYF
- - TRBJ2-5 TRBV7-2 TGTGCCAGCAGCCGAGGACAGCTAGAGACCCAGTACTTC CASSRGQLETQYF
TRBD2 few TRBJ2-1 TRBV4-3 TGCGCCAGCAGCCAAGGACTAGCGGGGGGGCGATACAATGAGCAGTTCTTC CASSQGLAGGRYNEQFF
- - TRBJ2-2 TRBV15 TGTGCCACCAGCGGTGGCAGATCGAACACCGGGGAGCTGTTTTTT CATSGGRSNTGELFF
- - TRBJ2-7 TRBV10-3 TGTGCCATCAGTGCCCGTTACGAGCAGTACTTC CAISARYEQYF
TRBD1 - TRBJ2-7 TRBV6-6 TGTGCCAGCAGCCCGACAGGGGGCGGCTACGAGCAGTACTTC CASSPTGGGYEQYF
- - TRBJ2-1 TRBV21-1 TGTGCCAGCAGCAAAAAATCAGGATCGACCTACAATGAGCAGTTCTTC CASSKKSGSTYNEQFF
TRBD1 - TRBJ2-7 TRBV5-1 TGCGCCAGCAGCTTGGGACAGGGGGCTTACGAGCAGTACTTC CASSLGQGAYEQYF
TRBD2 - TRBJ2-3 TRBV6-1 TGTGCCAGCACACTATCTAGCGGATTCACAGATACGCAGTATTTT CASTLSSGFTDTQYF
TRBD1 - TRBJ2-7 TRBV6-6 TGTGCCAGCAGCTCACTGACAGGGAGACCCTACGAGCAGTACTTC CASSSLTGRPYEQYF
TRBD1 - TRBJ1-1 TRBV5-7 TGTGCCAGCAGCTTATGGTTCAGGGACAGGGGTTCCACTGAAGCTTTCTTT CASSLWFRDRGSTEAFF
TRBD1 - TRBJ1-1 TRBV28 TGTGCCAGCAGTCCCGGGGACAGGGTTTTTGCTTTCTTT CASSPGDRVFAFF
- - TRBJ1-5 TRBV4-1 TGCGCCAGCAGCCAAGCTATAGAAGCTGGCAATCAGCCCCAGCATTTT CASSQAIEAGNQPQHF
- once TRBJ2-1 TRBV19 TGTGCCAGTAGTATTTTTCGTTCAGATGAGCAGTTCTTC CASSIFRSDEQFF
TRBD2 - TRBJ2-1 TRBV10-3 TGTGCCATCAGGGCCGAGGGGAAGCGGGAAGCTGAGCAGTTCTTC CAIRAEGKREAEQFF
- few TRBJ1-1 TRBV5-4 TGTGCCAGCAGCTCCCAGCTTACGGGGTCTGAAGCTTTCTTT CASSSQLTGSEAFF
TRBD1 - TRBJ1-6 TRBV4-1 TGCGCCAGCAGCCAAGAAGGACAGGGGGCGGTCGATAATTCACCCCTCCACTTT CASSQEGQGAVDNSPLHF
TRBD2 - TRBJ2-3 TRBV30 TGTGCCTGGAGTATAGGCGGGAGGGGCACAGATACGCAGTATTTT CAWSIGGRGTDTQYF
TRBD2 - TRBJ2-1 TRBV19 TGTGCCAGTAGGGATAAACAGGGGACCCCCTTGACTAGCGGGGTCAACAATGAGCAGTTCTTC CASRDKQGTPLTSGVNNEQFF
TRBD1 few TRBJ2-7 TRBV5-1 TGCGCCAGCAGCTGGACAGGGGGCTTTTACGAGCAGTACTTC CASSWTGGFYEQYF
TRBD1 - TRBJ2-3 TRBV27 TGTGCCAGCAGTCTACACCCCGGGACAGTACTCACAGATACGCAGTATTTT CASSLHPGTVLTDTQYF
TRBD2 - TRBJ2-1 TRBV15 TGTGCCACCAGCACTGGGACTAGCGGGAGAATCTATGAGCAGTTCTTC CATSTGTSGRIYEQFF
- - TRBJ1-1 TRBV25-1 TGTGCCAGCAGTGGGGTCTCACGTCGGCGGGCGTTAAACACTGAAGCTTTCTTT CASSGVSRRRALNTEAFF
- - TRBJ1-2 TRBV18 TGTGCCAGCTCACCAGGGCGGGATGGCTACACCTTC CASSPGRDGYTF
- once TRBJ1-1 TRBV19 TGTGCCAGTAGTTCCCAGGCCGACACTGAAGCTTTCTTT CASSSQADTEAFF
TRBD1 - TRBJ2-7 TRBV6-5 TGTGCCAGCAGTTACCGCGGGACAGGGGACTACGAGCAGTACTTC CASSYRGTGDYEQYF
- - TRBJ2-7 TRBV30 TGTGCCGGGGACATGGGCGGGAGACAGGACGAGCAGTACTTC CAGDMGGRQDEQYF
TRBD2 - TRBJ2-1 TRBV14 TGTGCCAGCAGCCCCCACGGGCGGGAGAGATACAATGAGCAGTTCTTC CASSPHGRERYNEQFF
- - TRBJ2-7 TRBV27 TGTGCCAGCAGTTTGTCTCGCCAGGCCTTATCCTACGAGCAGTACTTC CASSLSRQALSYEQYF
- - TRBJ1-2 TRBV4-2 TGTGCCAGCAGCCAAGAACAGGGATCGTATGGCTACACCTTC CASSQEQGSYGYTF
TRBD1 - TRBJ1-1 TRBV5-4 TGTGCCAGCAGCTTGGGACAGGGAATGACCACTGAAGCTTTCTTT CASSLGQGMTTEAFF
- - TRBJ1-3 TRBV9 TGTGCCAGCAGCGTAGCCAGGGTTGGAAACACCATATATTTT CASSVARVGNTIYF
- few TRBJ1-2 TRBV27 TGTGCCAGCAGGGCAGGGGCCGGTGGTAACTATGGCTACACCTTC CASRAGAGGNYGYTF
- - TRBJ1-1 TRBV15 TGTGCCACCAGCAGCAGCCTCACATCGGGGGCTTTCTTT CATSSSLTSGAFF
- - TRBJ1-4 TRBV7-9 TGTGCCAGCAGCGCGTACAGGGTAGGGCATGAAAAACTGTTTTTT CASSAYRVGHEKLFF
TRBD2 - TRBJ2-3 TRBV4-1 TGCGCCAGCAGCCAATACTCTTCCGGGACTAGCGGGAGAGATACGCAGTATTTT CASSQYSSGTSGRDTQYF
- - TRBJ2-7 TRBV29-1 TGCAGCGTTGAAGACGACATTTCCTACGAGCAGTACTTC CSVEDDISYEQYF
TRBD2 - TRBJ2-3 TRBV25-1 TGTGCCAGCAGTGAACGCCTAATAGGGGGACTAGCGGGGGATACGCAGTATTTT CASSERLIGGLAGDTQYF
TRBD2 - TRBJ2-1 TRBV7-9 TGTTCCAGCAGCCACCGCGGGGGGGTATCTTACAATGAGCAGTTCTTC CSSSHRGGVSYNEQFF